This T cell receptor (beta chain) was retrieved from a study of blood T cell repertoires in COVID-19. The wider study: T cells, B-cell-depleted T cells, or PBMCs provided the cDNA or gDNA that served as material.

Sequenced by immunoSEQ multiplex PCR; TCRdb stores in-frame clones only, minus some. The data show approximately 400,000 clones, approximately 90% seen once. The CDR3 has 15 amino acids. The V and J ends lost 6 bases and 4 bases, in that order; junction bases with no gene match: 5. Germline V gene lookup returns CDR1 ENHRY and CDR2 SYGVKD. This TCR derives from a woman aged 45 to 65 with COVID-19, enrolled during active disease. This rearrangement joins TRBV10-3 to TRBJ2-1; TRBD2 matches 11 bases. The sample taken for sequencing was peripheral blood. The DNA of the CDR3 is TGTGCCATCAGGGCGACTAGCGGGGTTTACAATGAGCAGTTCTTC. Protein sequence: CAIRATSGVYNEQFF.